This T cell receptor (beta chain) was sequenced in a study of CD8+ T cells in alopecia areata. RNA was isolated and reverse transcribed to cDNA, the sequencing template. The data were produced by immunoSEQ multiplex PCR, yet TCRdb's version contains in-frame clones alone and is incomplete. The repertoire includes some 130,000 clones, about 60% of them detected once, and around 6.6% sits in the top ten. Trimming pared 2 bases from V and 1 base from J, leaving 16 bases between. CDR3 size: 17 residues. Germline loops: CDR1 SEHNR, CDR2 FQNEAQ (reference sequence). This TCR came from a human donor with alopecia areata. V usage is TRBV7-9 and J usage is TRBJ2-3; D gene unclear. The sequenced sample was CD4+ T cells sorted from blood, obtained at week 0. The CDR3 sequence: CASSLSRVRSRTDTQYF. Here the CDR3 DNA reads TGTGCCAGCAGCTTATCACGGGTCAGATCGCGCACAGATACGCAGTATTTT.